One sample yielded the 24 T cell receptor beta chains listed below, sequenced in a study of a mutant IDH1 vaccine in newly diagnosed glioma. Assay used: immunoSEQ multiplex PCR; TCRdb lists only in-frame clones, some missing. The sample shows 12,000 to 15,000 clones, around 91% of them seen only once. Time point in this sample: baseline, week 1 (first vaccination visit). The sample's treatment: pre-vaccination baseline after standard-of-care therapy. Specimen: PBMCs, collected from a glioma patient treated with radiotherapy, temozolomide or both. Receptors originate from a woman in her thirties or forties with glioma. Some clones in this sample may be carry-over from other donors' samples.

V is TRBV27 and J is TRBJ1-2; D is possibly TRBD1 (5 bases). The CDR3 contains 15 residues. Between the trimmed V and J ends, which lost 0 bases and 7 bases, there was a span of 15 bases. CDR1 and CDR2 (germline): MNHEY, SMNVEV (reference sequence). Here the CDR3 reads CASSLSPGALGGYTF. The CDR3 region has the DNA TGTGCCAGCAGTTTATCCCCCGGGGCCCTGGGTGGCTACACCTTC.

The chain uses TRBV2 and TRBJ2-2, with D perhaps TRBD2 (5 bases). V shed 7 bases and J shed 4 bases, with 7 bases lying between them. The CDR3 has 12 residues. Germline V gene sequence: CDR1 SNHLY, CDR2 FYNNEI. The CDR3 DNA sequence: TGTGCCAGCACGGCGGGCACCGGGGAGCTGTTTTTT. This translates into CASTAGTGELFF. The full variable domain, completed using reference TRBV2 and TRBJ2-2, is EPEVTQTPSHQVTQMGQEVILRCVPISNHLYFYWYRQILGQKVEFLVSFYNNEISEKSEIFDDQFSVERPDGSNFTLKIRSTKLEDSAMYFCASTAGTGELFFGEGSRLTVL.

This chain joins TRBV18 and TRBJ1-1, with 8 bases that match TRBD1. CDR1 is KGHSH and CDR2 is LQKENI in the germline V gene. V trimming: 3 bases; J trimming: 4 bases; junction bases outside the gene matches: 7. The CDR3 runs to 15 residues. Here the CDR3 reads CASSPTTGVGTEAFF. As DNA, the CDR3 is TGTGCCAGCTCACCCACGACAGGGGTGGGCACTGAAGCTTTCTTT.

The gene calls are TRBV6-6 and TRBJ1-6; D might be TRBD1 (5 bases). The germline V and J ends were trimmed by 5 bases and 4 bases, with 9 bases remaining between them. The germline V gene has CDR1 MNHNY and CDR2 SVGAGI (reference sequence). The length of the CDR3 is 14 residues. In nucleotides, the CDR3 is TGTGCCAGCAGTCCCGAGGGGTATAATTCACCCCTCCACTTT. Protein: CASSPEGYNSPLHF.

The chain links TRBV19 to TRBJ2-2; tentative D call: TRBD1 (6 bases). The CDR3 has 13 amino acids. Trimming pared 4 bases from V and 5 bases from J, leaving 8 bases between. Germline V lookup: CDR1 LNHDA, CDR2 SQIVND (reference sequence). The CDR3, as DNA: TGTGCCAGTAGTACAGGGGTGACCGGGGAGCTGTTTTTT. Translating it yields CASSTGVTGELFF.

V gene TRBV7-9 combines with J gene TRBJ1-2, with 7 bases identical to TRBD1. The CDR3 is 15 amino acids. After removal of 1 base from V and 8 bases from J, the junction contained 10 bases not matched to a gene. The germline V gene has CDR1 SEHNR and CDR2 FQNEAQ (reference sequence). The CDR3 loop is CASSLEGGAEGGYTF. The CDR3 region has the DNA TGTGCCAGCAGCTTAGAAGGGGGCGCCGAGGGCGGCTACACCTTC.

The genes are TRBV11-2 and TRBJ2-2; D not resolved. The germline V gene encodes CDR1 SGHAT and CDR2 FQNNGV. The CDR3 length is 19 residues. Trimming pared 0 bases from V and 0 bases from J, leaving 17 bases between. The CDR3 loop reads CASSLDRIAGRANTGELFF. CDR3 sequence (DNA): TGTGCCAGCAGCTTAGACAGGATCGCAGGACGAGCGAACACCGGGGAGCTGTTTTTT.

The J gene is TRBJ2-3, the V gene TRBV4-2; D is perhaps TRBD2 (7 bases). The V gene lost 4 bases and the J gene lost 0 bases, with 17 bases spanning the gap. The CDR3 totals 17 residues. Germline V gene lookup returns CDR1 LGHNA and CDR2 YNFKEQ. The CDR3 sequence: CASSLYRGAASTDTQYF. In nucleotides, the CDR3 is TGTGCCAGCAGCCTTTACCGGGGGGCGGCTAGCACAGATACGCAGTATTTT.

The chain is built from TRBV19 and TRBJ1-4; no firm D call. This CDR3 region has 17 residues. CDR1 LNHDA and CDR2 SQIVND come from the germline V gene (reference sequence). V lost 3 bases and J lost 0, with 14 bases in between. The CDR3: CASSIVGTYATNEKLFF. The DNA for the CDR3 is TGTGCCAGTAGTATCGTAGGCACCTATGCAACTAATGAAAAACTGTTTTTT.

This chain uses TRBV7-2 with TRBJ2-5, with TRBD2 matching 7 bases. The CDR3 covers 14 residues. The J segment lost 5 bases and the V segment lost 0 bases, leaving 3 bases of the junction unmatched. Germline V gene sequence: CDR1 SGHTA, CDR2 FQGNSA. CDR3 bases: TGTGCCAGCAGCTTAGCGGGAGCGGGGGAGACCCAGTACTTC. Its translation is CASSLAGAGETQYF.

This chain links TRBV6-5 with TRBJ1-5; tentative D call: TRBD1 (5 bases). CDR1 is MNHEY, CDR2 SVGAGI, per germline. Trimming pared 2 bases from V and 8 bases from J, leaving 10 bases between. This CDR3 spans 13 amino acids. CDR3 DNA: TGTGCCAGCAGTTACGAGGGGCGGGAGCCCCAGCATTTT. This gives the protein CASSYEGREPQHF.

The DNA for the CDR3 is TGTGCCTGGAGTGAAAGTACGGGACATTACTCTGGAAACACCATATATTTT. It encodes CAWSESTGHYSGNTIYF. The chain uses TRBV30 and TRBJ1-3, with TRBD1 as a possible D gene (6 bases). Trimming removed 1 base from V and 0 bases from J, with 16 bases in between. The length of the CDR3 is 17 residues. Germline CDR1 is GTSNPN and CDR2 is SVGIG (reference sequence).

The chain carries TRBV25-1 and TRBJ1-1; possibly TRBD1 for D (5 bases). Germline-derived CDR1 and CDR2 are MGHDK and SYGVNS. The germline V and J ends were trimmed by 5 bases and 3 bases, with 13 bases remaining between them. This CDR3 comprises 14 residues. This CDR3 is CASSPLGGYTEAFF. CDR3 nucleotide sequence: TGTGCCAGCAGTCCATTGGGGGGTTACACTGAAGCTTTCTTT.

The V and J genes are TRBV30 and TRBJ1-1; no reliable D call. Germline V gene data show CDR1 as GTSNPN and CDR2 as SVGIG (reference sequence). Between the trimmed V and J ends, which lost 4 bases and 1 base, there was a span of 10 bases. The CDR3 runs to 13 residues. CDR3 region: CAWIQGRNTEAFF. Written as DNA, the CDR3 is TGTGCCTGGATTCAAGGCCGGAACACTGAAGCTTTCTTT.

In nucleotides, the CDR3 is TGTGCCAGCAGCCCAGCGGGACAGGGGTACTACGAGCAGTACTTC. Encoded protein: CASSPAGQGYYEQYF. J is TRBJ2-7 and V is TRBV2, with TRBD1 matching 10 bases. V dropped 6 bases and J dropped 3; count of bases not matched to a gene: 8. The CDR3 is made up of 15 amino acids. Germline loops: CDR1 SNHLY, CDR2 FYNNEI.

This chain uses TRBV6-5 with TRBJ2-5; unclear D gene. V was trimmed by 4 bases and J by 4 bases, leaving 7 bases between them. CDR1 MNHEY and CDR2 SVGAGI come from the germline V gene. This CDR3 is built from 12 residues. The CDR3 DNA is TGTGCCAGCAGTTCCCTCACAGAGACCCAGTACTTC. Translation gives CASSSLTETQYF.

This clone was observed once. The rearrangement links TRBV15 to TRBJ2-1; D ambiguous. The CDR3 is 14 amino acids. From germline, CDR1 is LNHNV and CDR2 YYDKDF (reference sequence). V lost 0 bases and J 6 bases, leaving 9 bases between the germline ends. CDR3 nucleotides: TGTGCCACCAGCAGAGATTACACTGGCAATGAGCAGTTCTTC. Translated, it gives CATSRDYTGNEQFF.

The rearrangement uses TRBV4-1 and TRBJ2-2, with 7 bases aligning to TRBD2. The germline V gene has CDR1 MGHRA and CDR2 YSYEKL. The CDR3 contains 17 residues. V lost 1 base, J lost 1 base, and 6 bases stayed unmatched. The DNA for the CDR3 is TGCGCCAGCAGCCAAGTTTCCGGGGGGAGGAACACCGGGGAGCTGTTTTTT. Translating gives CASSQVSGGRNTGELFF.

The chain uses TRBV4-1 and TRBJ2-7; D possibly corresponds to TRBD2 (7 bases). Trimming left V 0 bases short and J 3 bases short, with 15 bases between. Looked up from germline, CDR1 is MGHRA and CDR2 is YSYEKL. The length of the CDR3 is 16 residues. The CDR3 spells CASSQETGGPIYEQYF. DNA of the CDR3: TGCGCCAGCAGCCAAGAGACGGGGGGCCCAATCTACGAGCAGTACTTC.

The rearrangement joins TRBV5-6 to TRBJ1-2, with 8 bases fitting TRBD1. After removal of 4 bases from V and 5 bases from J, the junction contained 4 bases not matched to a gene. The CDR3 is made up of 13 amino acids. Germline values: CDR1 SGHDT, CDR2 YYEEEE. CDR3 residues: CASSAGQEYGYTF. The CDR3 DNA follows: TGTGCCAGCAGCGCGGGACAGGAGTATGGCTACACCTTC.

V gene TRBV7-3 combines with J gene TRBJ1-1; D may be TRBD1 (5 bases). Per germline, CDR1 SGHTA and CDR2 FQGTGA. Deletions cut 3 bases from V and 1 base from J, with 6 bases between. The CDR3 loop spans 13 amino acids. CDR3 sequence (DNA): TGTGCCAGCAGCTTCAGGGCGAACACTGAAGCTTTCTTT. Its protein product is CASSFRANTEAFF.

The chain employs TRBV7-8 and TRBJ1-1; 7 bases fit TRBD1. Germline CDR1 is SGHVS and CDR2 is FQNEAQ. The V and J ends lost 5 bases and 2 bases, in that order; junction bases with no gene match: 5. This CDR3 is 14 amino acids long. The CDR3 DNA follows: TGTGCCAGCAGCCCTCGGACAGGAAACACTGAAGCTTTCTTT. Protein sequence: CASSPRTGNTEAFF.

This chain links TRBV27 with TRBJ1-2, with 7 bases aligning to TRBD1. After removal of 6 bases from V and 0 bases from J, the junction contained 1 base not matched to a gene. The CDR3 length is 13 residues. Germline-derived CDR1 and CDR2 are MNHEY and SMNVEV (reference sequence). CDR3 DNA sequence: TGTGCCAGCAGACAGGGGTCTAACTATGGCTACACCTTC. Translation gives CASRQGSNYGYTF.

The V gene is TRBV18, the J gene TRBJ1-3, with D hard to call. The CDR3 runs to 14 residues. V lost 0 bases and J 4 bases, leaving 7 bases between the germline ends. CDR1 and CDR2 from the germline V gene are KGHSH and LQKENI. The CDR3 coding sequence is TGTGCCAGCTCACCACCCCCGTTGGGAAACACCATATATTTT. The encoded protein is CASSPPPLGNTIYF.